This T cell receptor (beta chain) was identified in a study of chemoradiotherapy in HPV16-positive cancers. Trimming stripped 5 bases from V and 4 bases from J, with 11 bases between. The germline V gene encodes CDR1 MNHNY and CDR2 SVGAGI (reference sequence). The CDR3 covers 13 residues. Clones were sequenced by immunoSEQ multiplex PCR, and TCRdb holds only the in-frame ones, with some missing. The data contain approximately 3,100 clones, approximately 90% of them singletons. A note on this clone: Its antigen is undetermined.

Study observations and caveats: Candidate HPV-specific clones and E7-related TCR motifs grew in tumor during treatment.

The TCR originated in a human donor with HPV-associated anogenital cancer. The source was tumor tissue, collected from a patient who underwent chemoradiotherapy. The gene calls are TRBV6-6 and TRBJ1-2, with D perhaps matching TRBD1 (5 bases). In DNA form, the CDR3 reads TGTGCCAGCAGTGGGACCGCCTCCTATGGCTACACCTTC. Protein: CASSGTASYGYTF.